This TCR beta chain was retrieved from a study of T cells in Graves' hyperthyroidism and ophthalmopathy. As to this clonotype: Just one base apart from a much larger clone, this may be a read error.

Thyroid ultrasound and orbital computed tomography, with clinical symptoms and serum thyroxine and TRAb, informed diagnoses. It was RNA transcripts that yielded the amplified TCR beta CDR3 regions. First-round RT-PCR of the TCR CDR3 relied on the HTBI primer set. TCRdb fed the multiplex PCR reads into MiXCR, producing one record per CDR3 protein. The sample has roughly 710,000 distinct CDR3 sequences; roughly a third are singletons. The CDR3 consists of 17 residues. Germline CDR1 and CDR2: LNHDA and SQIVND (reference sequence). The V and J ends lost 6 bases and 3 bases, in that order; junction bases with no gene match: 13.

The TCR comes from a middle-aged woman with Graves' hyperthyroidism. This chain links TRBV19 with TRBJ1-5; 8 nucleotides align to TRBD1. Sequencing input: blood. CDR3: CASSTRQGTEANQPQHF. The CDR3 DNA sequence: TGTGCCAGTAGCACTCGACAGGGGACGGAGGCCAATCAGCCCCAGCATTTT.